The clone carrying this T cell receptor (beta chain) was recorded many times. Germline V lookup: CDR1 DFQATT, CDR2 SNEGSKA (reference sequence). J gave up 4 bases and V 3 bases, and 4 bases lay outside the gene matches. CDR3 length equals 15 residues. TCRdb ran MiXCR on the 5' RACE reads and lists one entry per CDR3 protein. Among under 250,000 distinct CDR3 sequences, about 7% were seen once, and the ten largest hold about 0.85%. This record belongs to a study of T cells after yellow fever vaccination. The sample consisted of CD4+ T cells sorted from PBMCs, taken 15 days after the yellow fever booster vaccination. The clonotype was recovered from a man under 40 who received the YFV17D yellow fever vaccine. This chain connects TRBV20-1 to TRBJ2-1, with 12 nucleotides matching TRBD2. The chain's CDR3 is CSASGTSGRYNEQFF. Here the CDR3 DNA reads TGCAGTGCTAGTGGAACTAGCGGGAGGTACAATGAGCAGTTCTTC.